This T cell receptor beta chain was found in a study of cytomegalovirus exposure and HLA in healthy donors. V lost 1 base to trimming and J lost 6 bases, with 10 bases between them. CDR3 length: 13 residues. The V gene's germline CDR1 is LGHNA and CDR2 YSLEER. PCR involved 60 Vbeta and 13 Jbeta primers. Assay: immunoSEQ multiplex PCR; the TCRdb copy retains only in-frame clones and omits some. The table lists 35,000 to 55,000 clones, 50% to 75% of them singletons, with about 8.5% in the top ten. The chain joins TRBV4-3 to TRBJ2-7, with D possibly matching TRBD1 (6 bases). The source is a human donor in good health. Sequenced material: PBMCs. In nucleotides, the CDR3 is TGCGCCAGCAGCCAAGGGACAGAAGGCGAGCAGTACTTC. This codes for CASSQGTEGEQYF.